One and the same sample provided the 17 T cell receptor beta chains below, sequenced in a study of cytomegalovirus exposure and HLA in healthy donors. The primer mix had 60 Vbeta and 13 Jbeta primers. Data came from immunoSEQ multiplex PCR; TCRdb stores just in-frame clones and leaves some out. The table records approximately 100,000 clones, over 70% of them present only once. Sequenced input: PBMCs. All receptors come from a woman aged 40 to 50 in good health and CMV-seronegative.

The CDR3: CSMGPTGGANYGYTF. The DNA for the CDR3 is TGCAGCATGGGACCCACCGGCGGGGCTAACTATGGCTACACCTTC. J is TRBJ1-2 and V is TRBV29-1, with a possible D match to TRBD1 (5 bases). V was pared by 8 bases and J by 0 bases, with 19 bases between. CDR3 length: 15 residues. From germline, CDR1 is SQVTM and CDR2 ANQGSEA.

The rearrangement links TRBV27 to TRBJ1-5; possible D gene TRBD1, 6 bases. Trimming cost V 10 bases and J 6 bases, with 13 bases left between them. Germline V gives CDR1 MNHEY, CDR2 SMNVEV (reference sequence). The CDR3 totals 12 residues. CDR3 DNA: TGTGCCAAACTCGGGACACTTCAGCCCCAGCATTTT. Translating it yields CAKLGTLQPQHF.

The chain links TRBV10-2 to TRBJ2-7, with TRBD2 as a possible D gene (5 bases). The CDR3 totals 13 residues. V lost 5 bases, J lost 3 bases, and 11 bases lay in between. Germline V CDR1 and CDR2: WSHSY, SAAADI. CDR3 residues: CASSPRANYEQYF. The CDR3 DNA is TGCGCCAGCAGTCCGCGGGCCAACTACGAGCAGTACTTC.

V and J are TRBV5-6 and TRBJ2-2; 7 bases fit TRBD1. The CDR3 has 18 amino acids. The germline gives CDR1 SGHDT, CDR2 YYEEEE. The V gene end was trimmed by 4 bases and the J gene end by 3 bases; junction bases not matched to a gene: 15. The CDR3 loop reads CASSLRVGQVFYTGELFF. The CDR3 bases are TGTGCCAGCAGCCTCCGAGTAGGACAGGTATTCTACACCGGGGAGCTGTTTTTT.

Only one count was recorded for this clone. CDR3 in amino acids: CASSEAPGGYNQPQHF. The CDR3 nucleotides read TGTGCCAGCAGTGAAGCGCCAGGGGGCTATAATCAGCCCCAGCATTTT. V is TRBV6-1 and J is TRBJ1-5; 8 bases match TRBD1. The CDR3 is made up of 16 amino acids. The V gene end was trimmed by 0 bases and the J gene end by 4 bases; junction bases not matched to a gene: 5. CDR1 is MNHNS, CDR2 SASEGT, per germline.

The V call is TRBV13, the J call TRBJ2-5; TRBD2 aligns across 15 bases. With V trimmed by 5 bases and J by 6 bases, 10 bases remained unmatched. The CDR3 covers 17 residues. The germline CDR1 and CDR2 sequences are PRHDT and FYEKMQ (reference sequence). CDR3 nucleotide sequence: TGTGCCAGCAGCCCCCTAGGACTAGCGGGGGGGCCGAAGACCCAGTACTTC. Amino acids: CASSPLGLAGGPKTQYF.

The chain has TRBV9 and TRBJ1-5; 11 positions match TRBD1. The CDR3 sequence is 16 residues long. Germline values: CDR1 SGDLS, CDR2 YYNGEE. The V segment lost 4 bases and the J segment 7 bases; nucleotides outside the gene matches: 10. CDR3 protein: CASSPSGTGGGQPQHF. DNA of the CDR3: TGTGCCAGCAGCCCCTCAGGGACAGGGGGAGGCCAGCCCCAGCATTTT.

The chain carries TRBV7-2 and TRBJ2-5; D might be TRBD2 (6 bases). The germline V gene encodes CDR1 SGHTA and CDR2 FQGNSA. V was cut by 8 bases and J by 5 bases, with 15 bases left in between. This CDR3 contains 13 residues. The CDR3 DNA follows: TGTGCCAGCGGCGGGATTGGCGGTGAGACCCAGTACTTC. This sequence encodes CASGGIGGETQYF. The full variable domain, rest sourced from reference TRBV7-2 and TRBJ2-5, is GAGVSQSPSNKVTEKGKDVELRCDPISGHTALYWYRQSLGQGLEFLIYFQGNSAPDKSGLPSDRFSAERTGGSVSTLTIQRTQQEDSAVYLCASGGIGGETQYFGPGTRLLVL.

The V gene is TRBV28, the J gene TRBJ1-2; TRBD1 agrees at 10 bases. This CDR3 is 17 amino acids long. J gave up 5 bases and V 6 bases, and 15 bases lay outside the gene matches. Germline assignment: CDR1 MDHEN and CDR2 SYDVKM. The CDR3 sequence: CASSSRQGASSPYGYTF. CDR3 sequence (DNA): TGTGCCAGCAGCTCGAGACAGGGGGCCTCATCACCATATGGCTACACCTTC.

This chain links TRBV30 with TRBJ2-7; D not resolved. The germline V gene encodes CDR1 GTSNPN and CDR2 SVGIG (reference sequence). CDR3 length: 11 residues. The germline V and J ends were trimmed by 2 bases and 3 bases, with 5 bases remaining between them. The CDR3 protein is CAWSYRYEQYF. CDR3 DNA sequence: TGTGCCTGGAGTTATCGCTACGAGCAGTACTTC.

The chain's CDR3 is CASSHGTDYGYTF. For the CDR3, the DNA is TGTGCCAGCAGCCACGGGACAGACTATGGCTACACCTTC. The chain combines TRBV4-2 with TRBJ1-2; 7 bases match TRBD1. The CDR3 has 13 residues. CDR1 is LGHNA, CDR2 YNFKEQ, per germline. J gave up 3 bases and V 3 bases, and 1 base lay outside the gene matches.

The genes are TRBV30 and TRBJ1-3; no reliable D call. With 3 bases removed from V and 9 bases from J, the gap between germline ends came to 9 bases. Germline V gene sequence: CDR1 GTSNPN, CDR2 SVGIG (reference sequence). The CDR3 has 11 residues. CDR3 in amino acids: CAWSEGSTIYF. Written as DNA, the CDR3 is TGTGCCTGGAGCGAAGGGAGCACCATATATTTT.

The table lists this clone with a few counts. The rearrangement joins TRBV6-5 to TRBJ2-7, with D possibly being TRBD1 (7 bases). From germline, CDR1 is MNHEY and CDR2 SVGAGI. The V end was cut by 4 bases, the J end by 4 bases, with 20 bases between. The length of the CDR3 is 16 residues. The CDR3: CASSSGQEGVEYEQYF. For the CDR3, the DNA is TGTGCCAGCAGTTCAGGACAGGAGGGGGTTGAGTACGAGCAGTACTTC.

The chain employs TRBV7-2 and TRBJ1-6; tentative D call: TRBD1 (6 bases). The ends were cut back, 1 base at V and 10 bases at J, with 11 bases in the middle. Per the germline V gene, CDR1 is SGHTA and CDR2 is FQGNSA. The CDR3 extends over 14 amino acids. CDR3 residues: CASSLEGVRSPLHF. The CDR3, as DNA: TGTGCCAGCAGCTTAGAGGGGGTACGGTCACCCCTCCACTTT.

The rearrangement joins TRBV2 to TRBJ2-1; D is unresolved. The CDR3 totals 14 residues. Deletions cut 4 bases from V and 7 bases from J, with 14 bases between. Germline lookup yields CDR1 SNHLY and CDR2 FYNNEI. The CDR3 sequence: CASSGDLSPNEQFF. The DNA for the CDR3 is TGTGCCAGCAGTGGTGACTTGTCCCCAAATGAGCAGTTCTTC.

The J gene is TRBJ1-2, the V gene TRBV4-2; the D is unclear. This CDR3 contains 14 residues. Germline-derived CDR1 and CDR2 are LGHNA and YNFKEQ. V lost 3 bases, J lost 4 bases, and 12 bases lay in between. For the CDR3, the DNA is TGTGCCAGCAGCCATGACGGCGGCGGCTATGGCTACACCTTC. It yields the protein CASSHDGGGYGYTF.

The chain links TRBV12-5 to TRBJ1-2; D might be TRBD1 (5 bases). V lost 0 bases, J lost 5 bases, and 7 bases lay in between. This CDR3 contains 13 residues. Germline V gene lookup returns CDR1 LGHNT and CDR2 FRNRAP. This CDR3 is CASGLVDKYGYTF. In DNA form, the CDR3 reads TGTGCTAGTGGTTTGGTGGACAAGTATGGCTACACCTTC.